The 5 T cell receptor beta chains given below trace back to one sample, sequenced in a study of T cell repertoires in cytomegalovirus infection. TCRdb processed the reads anew with MiXCR; each CDR3 protein has one entry. The sample lists 650,000 to 900,000 distinct CDR3 sequences, almost 30% occurring once. These receptors' targets are unknown. Sequencing was performed on cultured CD8+ T cells from PBMCs, taken from culture after CMV antigen stimulation. The receptor source for this set is a human donor in good health (CMV status not recorded). Some clones in this sample may be carry-over from other donors' samples.

CDR3 sequence (DNA): TGTGCCAGCAGTGGTCAGACAGGGGCGCCCTTCGAAGGAGACTATGGCTACACCTTC. Translated, it gives CASSGQTGAPFEGDYGYTF. The rearrangement links TRBV27 to TRBJ1-2; 8 positions agree with TRBD1. Germline V gives CDR1 MNHEY, CDR2 SMNVEV (reference sequence). V was pared by 5 bases and J by 3 bases, with 20 bases of the junction left unmatched. The CDR3 has 19 residues.

This clonotype was seen only a few times. CDR3: CASTQSLVGEQYF. For the CDR3, the DNA is TGTGCCAGCACCCAATCACTAGTTGGTGAGCAGTACTTC. This sequence joins TRBV6-5 and TRBJ2-7; D possibly corresponds to TRBD2 (5 bases). The germline V gene has CDR1 MNHEY and CDR2 SVGAGI. The CDR3 has 13 residues. V lost 7 bases, J lost 7 bases, and 17 bases lay in between.

V usage is TRBV29-1 and J usage is TRBJ2-6; the D is unclear. CDR1 SQVTM and CDR2 ANQGSEA come from the germline V gene. This CDR3 is built from 14 residues. V was trimmed by 7 bases and J by 0 bases, leaving 10 bases between them. The CDR3, as DNA: TGCAGCGCTTCGACGGACTCTGGGGCCAACGTCCTGACTTTC. Its translation is CSASTDSGANVLTF.

For the CDR3, the DNA is TGTGCCAGCAGTTCCAGGGGGCTATCTGAAGCTTTCTTT. Translated, it gives CASSSRGLSEAFF. The chain employs TRBV28 and TRBJ1-1, with 8 bases fitting TRBD1. The CDR3 is 13 amino acids. Germline V gene data show CDR1 as MDHEN and CDR2 as SYDVKM. J lost 6 bases, V lost 4 bases, and 4 bases had no gene match.

Many counts were recorded for this clonotype. This chain uses TRBV7-9 with TRBJ2-5, with TRBD1 matching 7 bases. The CDR3 contains 15 residues. The germline CDR1 and CDR2 sequences are SEHNR and FQNEAQ (reference sequence). Germline trimming cut 5 bases from V and 5 bases from J; bases unmatched to any gene: 11. CDR3 nucleotide sequence: TGTGCCAGCAGCGTAAAAATGGGACAGTTGGAGACCCAGTACTTC. Residues: CASSVKMGQLETQYF.